These 3 T cell receptor beta chains share one sample of origin, sequenced in a study of shared T cell receptors in the human thymus (dated by TCRdb to the early 2020s). Library generation was performed with the immunoSEQ multiplex PCR assay. TCRdb re-hosts the immuneACCESS table, in-frame sequences only. Its copies lack some clones; in the studies checked, an unresolved V gene accounts for under half of them, and the cause for the rest is not known. This sample lists 450,000 to 650,000 clones; approximately 78% were detected once. The ten largest make up about 0.014% of the sample. The data also belong to a second study, concerning human thymus T cells.

Sequencing was carried out using thymocytes. The origin of the receptors is a boy younger than two with a congenital heart defect. Donor details come from another sample of the same person, matched by shared clones.

This chain uses TRBV12-2 with TRBJ2-5; whether TRBD2, the table's D call, matches the DNA was not checked. The J call could be wrong; TRBJ2-7 is a better fit for the DNA end. TRBV12-2 is an annotated pseudogene. The CDR3 is 12 amino acids. The CDR3 protein is CASRFGGYEQYF. The CDR3 region has the DNA TGTGCAAGTCGCTTCGGGGGTTACGAGCAGTACTTC.

This clone showed up just a few times. This sequence joins TRBV30 and TRBJ2-1; possibly TRBD2 for D (6 bases). Trimming pared 3 bases from V and 1 base from J, leaving 16 bases between. Germline V gene data show CDR1 as GTSNPN and CDR2 as SVGIG (reference sequence). The CDR3 length is 16 residues. The CDR3 DNA reads TGTGCCTGGAGCACTTGGGCGGGATTTTCCTACAATGAGCAGTTCTTC. This encodes CAWSTWAGFSYNEQFF.

This chain joins TRBV7-3 and TRBJ2-7, with 9 nucleotides matching TRBD2. CDR3 size: 16 residues. The germline V gene encodes CDR1 SGHTA and CDR2 FQGTGA. The V gene end was trimmed by 3 bases and the J gene end by 0 bases; junction bases not matched to a gene: 6. As DNA, the CDR3 is TGTGCCAGCAGCTTCCCTGTTAGCGGGAGCTCCTACGAGCAGTACTTC. It codes for CASSFPVSGSSYEQYF.